The rows below give T cell receptor beta chains drawn from one sample of a study of T-cell memory formation after mild COVID-19. TCRdb recomputed calls from the 5' RACE reads with MiXCR, one row per CDR3 protein. The sample gives roughly 160,000 distinct CDR3 sequences, 10% to 15% of which show up once; 3.3% is in the top ten. Sequencing was carried out using PBMCs or a T cell subset sorted from them (not recorded which). Receptors originate from a man aged 18 to 29 who had mild COVID-19 (a few samples of this study predate the infection). Cell type and time point are not known. The CDR3 runs from the conserved cysteine through the conserved F or W. The D gene is left open where the match is weak. Rows give clone size only sometimes, using once, few, many, or a class for an expanded clone.

14	TRBD2	TRBV6-5	TRBJ2-7	few	CASRYTSGVYEQYF	TGTGCCAGCAGGTATACTAGCGGGGTCTACGAGCAGTACTTC
14	TRBD1	TRBV7-9	TRBJ2-7	few	CASSLLAGGYEQYF	TGTGCCAGCAGCTTATTGGCAGGGGGCTACGAGCAGTACTTC
13	.	TRBV12-3/TRBV12-4	TRBJ2-4	few	CASSSVSFSIQYF	TGTGCCAGCAGTAGTGTGAGTTTCAGCATTCAGTACTTC
14	.	TRBV7-2	TRBJ1-2	.	CASSLGLASSGYTF	TGTGCCAGCAGCTTAGGATTAGCCTCTAGTGGCTACACCTTC
12	TRBD2	TRBV12-3/TRBV12-4	TRBJ2-3	few	CAWGRDTDTQYF	TGTGCCTGGGGGAGGGATACAGATACGCAGTATTTT
13	.	TRBV19	TRBJ1-6	few	CASSIVYNSPLHF	TGTGCCAGTAGTATCGTCTATAATTCACCCCTCCACTTT
13	.	TRBV6-5	TRBJ1-4	few	CASKEADNEKLFF	TGTGCCAGCAAGGAGGCCGATAATGAAAAACTGTTTTTT
16	.	TRBV7-2	TRBJ2-5	.	CASSPRPRGSQETQYF	TGTGCCAGCAGCCCCCGGCCTAGAGGGAGCCAAGAGACCCAGTACTTC
16	.	TRBV5-1	TRBJ1-2	few	CASSFGGVTPNYGYTF	TGCGCCAGCAGCTTTGGGGGAGTAACTCCTAACTATGGCTACACCTTC
14	.	TRBV5-1	TRBJ1-1	.	CASSLLTVNTEAFF	TGCGCCAGCAGCTTGTTAACGGTGAACACTGAAGCTTTCTTT
15	.	TRBV5-1	TRBJ2-5	many	CASSSGDPYQETQYF	TGCGCCAGCAGCTCGGGAGACCCGTACCAAGAGACCCAGTACTTC
14	.	TRBV5-1	TRBJ1-1	.	CASSLDRAGTEAFF	TGCGCCAGCAGCTTGGACAGGGCAGGCACTGAAGCTTTCTTT
14	.	TRBV6-2/TRBV6-3	TRBJ1-5	.	CASTPDRLGEPQHF	TGTGCCAGCACCCCCGACAGGTTGGGTGAGCCCCAGCATTTT
13	.	TRBV6-5	TRBJ2-1	many	CASSLRPYNEQFF	TGTGCCAGCAGTCTCAGGCCCTACAATGAGCAGTTCTTC
16	TRBD2	TRBV11-2	TRBJ2-1	once	CASRPISGGSYNEQFF	TGTGCCAGCAGGCCCATTAGCGGGGGCTCCTACAATGAGCAGTTCTTC
13	.	TRBV7-2	TRBJ2-7	.	CASSRSKSYEQYF	TGTGCCAGCAGCCGATCAAAGTCCTACGAGCAGTACTTC
15	TRBD2	TRBV25-1	TRBJ2-1	.	CASSDPGTTYNEQFF	TGTGCCAGCAGTGATCCCGGGACTACCTACAATGAGCAGTTCTTC
19	TRBD1	TRBV10-3	TRBJ1-1	few	CAIRGHFPGQGAWNTEAFF	TGTGCCATCAGGGGCCACTTCCCCGGACAGGGGGCATGGAACACTGAAGCTTTCTTT
15	.	TRBV7-2	TRBJ2-1	few	CASSLLGGPYNEQFF	TGTGCCAGCAGCTTATTGGGGGGTCCCTACAATGAGCAGTTCTTC
13	.	TRBV11-2	TRBJ2-7	few	CASSQTEGVGQYF	TGTGCCAGCAGCCAAACCGAGGGGGTTGGGCAGTACTTC
15	.	TRBV4-1	TRBJ1-5	few	CASSLFRDSNQPQHF	TGCGCCAGCAGCCTATTCCGGGACAGCAATCAGCCCCAGCATTTT
14	TRBD1	TRBV7-2	TRBJ1-1	.	CASSPAGGRTEAFF	TGTGCCAGCAGCCCTGCAGGGGGCCGGACTGAAGCTTTCTTT